This T cell receptor (beta chain) was observed in a study of beta chain features in type 1 diabetes. CDR3 length: 13 residues. V trimming: 6 bases; J trimming: 4 bases; junction bases outside the gene matches: 5. Study results and caveats: Within each of all four CD4+ subsets, Type 1 diabetes patients had TCRB CDR3s that were moderately but significantly shorter. The naive, central memory and Treg TCRB repertoires showed an apparent similarity that was greater among patients than among healthy donors. Since sequencing was performed on cDNA, cells with high TCR expression could be over-represented.

This clone has a handful of counts. As yet, its antigen is unknown. The purity of all sorted populations exceeded 95%. The authors reverse transcribed all of the isolated RNA, so sequencing captured expressed TCRB transcripts. TCRdb's table, derived via immunoSEQ multiplex PCR, lists solely in-frame clones and lacks some. The data contain nearly 350,000 clones, about a tenth of them singletons. This sequence was found in a man aged 30 to 45 with type 1 diabetes. The sample consisted of central memory CD4+ T cells from blood. This chain connects TRBV23-1 to TRBJ2-7; 8 positions agree with TRBD2. TRBV23-1 is an open reading frame whose function is uncertain. CDR3 sequence reads: CASRLLAEYEQYF. CDR3 sequence (DNA): TGCGCCAGCAGACTACTAGCGGAATACGAGCAGTACTTC.